This T cell receptor beta chain is drawn from a study of cytomegalovirus exposure and HLA in healthy donors. For this clone: The target antigen is unknown.

Overall study results and limits: The authors enumerated 180 or so TCR beta chains as linked to cytomegalovirus. Later analysis revealed greater clonal expansion in HLA-associated TCR beta chains than in equally common others. As confirmed in vitro, a few CMV-associated chains were specific for CMV antigens. For most TCR beta V segments, an earlier analysis put the productive rate at about 90% or about 30% of the time.

J lost 3 bases, V lost 5 bases, and 5 bases had no gene match. This CDR3 is 14 amino acids long. Germline V lookup: CDR1 SGHVS, CDR2 FQNEAQ. PCR primers comprised 60 Vbeta and 13 Jbeta primers. Clones were sequenced by immunoSEQ multiplex PCR, and TCRdb holds only the in-frame ones, with some missing. The sample records more than 150,000 clones, roughly 79% being singletons. What was sequenced was PBMCs. J is TRBJ1-1 and V is TRBV7-8; 8 nucleotides align to TRBD1. The sequence came from a woman between 45 and 65 years old in good health and CMV-seropositive. CDR3 loop: CASSPTGGDTEAFF. The CDR3 bases are TGTGCCAGCAGCCCTACAGGGGGAGACACTGAAGCTTTCTTT.